These 5 T cell receptor beta chains share one sample of origin, sequenced in a study of blood T cells in healthy people across ages. The second PCR ran roughly 6 to 11 cycles with a sample-barcoded 5' primer and J-beta primers. In TCRdb, the 5' RACE reads were re-called with MiXCR into one record per CDR3 protein. This table has about 1.6 million distinct CDR3 sequences, approximately 32% appearing once. Sequencing was carried out using blood. These receptors all stem from a woman in her 30s in good health.

CDR3 residues: CASSQESPWRDGLCNEQFF. DNA for the CDR3: TGTGCCAGCAGCCAAGAATCTCCTTGGAGGGACGGCCTATGCAATGAGCAGTTCTTC. This rearrangement joins TRBV14 to TRBJ2-1; a weak D match, TRBD2 (6 bases). Germline-derived CDR1 and CDR2 are SGHDN and FVKESK. The V gene lost 0 bases and the J gene lost 6 bases, with 24 bases spanning the gap. The CDR3 consists of 19 residues.

This clonotype has just a few counts. The chain employs TRBV12-3 or TRBV12-4 and TRBJ2-3; perhaps TRBD2 as D (6 bases). V lost 6 bases and J 3 bases, leaving 16 bases between the germline ends. The CDR3 covers 15 residues. The CDR3 region has the DNA TGTGCCAGCAGGCTTCGCGGGGAGAAGACAGATACGCAGTATTTT. The encoded protein is CASRLRGEKTDTQYF.

V is TRBV7-2 and J is TRBJ2-6; D is unclear. The CDR3 length is 15 residues. CDR1 is SGHTA, CDR2 FQGNSA, per germline. V lost 5 bases and J lost 0, with 8 bases in between. CDR3 amino acids: CASSQSASGANVLTF. The CDR3 nucleotides read TGTGCCAGCAGCCAAAGTGCCTCTGGGGCCAACGTCCTGACTTTC.

The genes are TRBV14 and TRBJ2-7; a possible D gene is TRBD1 (6 bases). Germline V gene sequence: CDR1 SGHDN, CDR2 FVKESK. The CDR3 extends over 17 amino acids. Trimming shortened V by 0 bases and J by 5 bases, and 20 bases separated the two germline ends. CDR3 coding DNA: TGTGCCAGCAGCCAAGAGAAGTTCGGACAGAGCTACCACGAGCAGTACTTC. Amino acid sequence: CASSQEKFGQSYHEQYF.

V is TRBV27 and J is TRBJ2-7; perhaps TRBD2 as D (6 bases). The CDR3 loop spans 15 amino acids. Germline V gene sequence: CDR1 MNHEY, CDR2 SMNVEV (reference sequence). V dropped 5 bases and J dropped 4 bases, with 18 bases sitting between them. The CDR3 region is CASSLRDSGGYEQYF. CDR3 sequence (DNA): TGTGCCAGCAGTCTCCGGGACTCGGGTGGTTACGAGCAGTACTTC.